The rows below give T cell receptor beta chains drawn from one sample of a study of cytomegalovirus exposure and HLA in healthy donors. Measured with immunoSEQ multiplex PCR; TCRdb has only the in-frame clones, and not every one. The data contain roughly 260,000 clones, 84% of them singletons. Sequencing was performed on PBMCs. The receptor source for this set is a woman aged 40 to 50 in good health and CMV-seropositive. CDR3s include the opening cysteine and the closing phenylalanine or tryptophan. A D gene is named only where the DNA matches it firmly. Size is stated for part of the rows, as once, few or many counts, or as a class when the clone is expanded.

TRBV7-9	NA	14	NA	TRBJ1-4	CASSSGTANEKLFF	TGTGCCAGCAGCTCAGGGACTGCTAATGAAAAACTGTTTTTT
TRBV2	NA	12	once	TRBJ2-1	CASSEGRGEQFF	TGTGCCAGCAGTGAAGGCCGGGGTGAGCAGTTCTTC
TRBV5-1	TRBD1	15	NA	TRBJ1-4	CASSLQGQSNEKLFF	TGCGCCAGCAGCTTGCAGGGACAGAGTAATGAAAAACTGTTTTTT
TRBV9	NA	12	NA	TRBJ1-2	CASSAGSYGYTF	TGTGCCAGCAGCGCCGGGAGCTATGGCTACACCTTC
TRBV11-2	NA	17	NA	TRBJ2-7	CASSLDQGGGLSYEQYF	TGTGCCAGCAGCTTAGATCAAGGGGGAGGGCTTTCCTACGAGCAGTACTTC
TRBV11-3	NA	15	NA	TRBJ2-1	CASSQVTVGQAEQFF	TGTGCCAGCAGCCAAGTTACTGTGGGGCAGGCTGAGCAGTTCTTC
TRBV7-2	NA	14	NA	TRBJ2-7	CASSLVQGYYEQYF	TGTGCCAGCAGCTTAGTACAGGGATACTACGAGCAGTACTTC
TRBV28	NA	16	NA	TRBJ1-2	CASSLGGLGANYGYTF	TGTGCCAGCAGTTTAGGAGGGCTGGGAGCTAACTATGGCTACACCTTC
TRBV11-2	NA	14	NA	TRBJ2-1	CASSPRSSYNEQLF	TGTGCCAGCAGCCCACGGAGCTCCTACAATGAGCAGCTCTTC
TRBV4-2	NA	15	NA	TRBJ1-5	CASSQDRSGNQPQHF	TGTGCCAGCAGCCAGGATCGGTCCGGGAATCAGCCCCAGCATTTT
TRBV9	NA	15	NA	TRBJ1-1	CASSVLTEMNTEAFF	TGTGCCAGCAGCGTCCTGACAGAGATGAACACTGAAGCTTTCTTT
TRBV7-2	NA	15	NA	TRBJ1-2	CASSLVGGLDYGYTF	TGTGCCAGCAGCTTAGTAGGCGGGCTGGACTATGGCTACACCTTC
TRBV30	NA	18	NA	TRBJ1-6	CAWSAARTDSSYNSPLHF	TGTGCCTGGAGTGCGGCCAGGACAGATAGCTCCTATAATTCACCCCTCCACTTT
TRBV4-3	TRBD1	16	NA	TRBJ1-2	CASSQDPQGENYGYTF	TGCGCCAGCAGCCAAGATCCACAGGGGGAAAATTATGGCTACACCTTC
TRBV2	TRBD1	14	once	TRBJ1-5	CASKGTGGDQPQHF	TGTGCCAGCAAGGGGACAGGGGGGGATCAGCCCCAGCATTTT
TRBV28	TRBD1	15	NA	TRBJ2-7	CASSHPGTGSYEQYF	TGTGCCAGCAGTCACCCCGGGACAGGCTCCTACGAGCAGTACTTC
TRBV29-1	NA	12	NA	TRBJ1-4	CSVGAGGEKLFF	TGCAGCGTGGGCGCGGGCGGGGAAAAACTGTTTTTT
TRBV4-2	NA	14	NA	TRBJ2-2	CASRTGQNTGELFF	TGTGCCAGCAGAACGGGACAGAACACCGGGGAGCTGTTTTTT
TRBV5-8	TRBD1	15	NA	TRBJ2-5	CASKLRTGRQETQYF	TGTGCCAGCAAATTGAGGACAGGGAGACAAGAGACCCAGTACTTC
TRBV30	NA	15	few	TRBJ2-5	CAWSVTGSYQETQYF	TGTGCCTGGAGTGTAACAGGGAGCTACCAAGAGACCCAGTACTTC
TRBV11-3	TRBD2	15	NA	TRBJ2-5	CASSQGLAGPKEQYF	TGTGCCAGCAGCCAAGGACTAGCGGGCCCTAAGGAGCAGTACTTC
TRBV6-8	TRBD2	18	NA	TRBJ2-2	CASSYSPGGTRNTGELFF	TGTGCCAGCAGTTACTCGCCGGGAGGTACAAGGAACACCGGGGAGCTGTTTTTT
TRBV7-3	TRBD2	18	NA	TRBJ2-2	CASSLRASGSGDTGELFF	TGTGCCAGCAGCTTACGGGCTAGCGGGAGTGGAGACACCGGGGAGCTGTTTTTT
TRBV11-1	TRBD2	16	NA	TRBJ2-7	CASSPAGGGWAYEQYF	TGTGCCAGCAGCCCCGCCGGGGGAGGGTGGGCCTACGAGCAGTACTTC
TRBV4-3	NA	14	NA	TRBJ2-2	CASSQALNTGELFF	TGCGCCAGCAGCCAAGCCCTGAACACCGGGGAGCTGTTTTTT
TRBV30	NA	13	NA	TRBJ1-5	CACGQNSNQPQHF	TGTGCTTGTGGACAGAATAGCAATCAGCCCCAGCATTTT
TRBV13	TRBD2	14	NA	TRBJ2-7	CASSPGTSGYEQYF	TGTGCCAGCAGCCCCGGGACTAGCGGCTACGAGCAGTACTTC
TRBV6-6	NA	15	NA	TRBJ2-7	CASRRSGSGPYEQYF	TGTGCCAGCAGAAGAAGCGGGTCGGGCCCCTACGAGCAGTACTTC
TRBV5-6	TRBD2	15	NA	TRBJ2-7	CASSLPGLASYEQYF	TGTGCCAGCAGCTTACCGGGACTAGCTTCATACGAGCAGTACTTC
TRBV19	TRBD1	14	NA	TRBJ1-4	CASSGGQSSEKLFF	TGTGCCAGTAGTGGGGGACAGTCGAGCGAAAAACTGTTTTTT
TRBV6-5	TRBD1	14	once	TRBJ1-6	CASRRDRLGSPLHF	TGTGCCAGCAGACGGGACAGGTTGGGGTCACCCCTCCACTTT
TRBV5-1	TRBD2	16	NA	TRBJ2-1	CASSILAGGPNNEQFF	TGCGCCAGCAGCATACTAGCGGGAGGGCCGAACAATGAGCAGTTCTTC
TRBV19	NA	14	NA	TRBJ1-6	CASSIDLQVSPLHF	TGTGCCAGTAGTATAGACCTACAGGTTTCACCCCTCCACTTT
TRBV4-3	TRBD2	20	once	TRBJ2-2	CASSQDSSRPSGSDTGELFF	TGCGCCAGCAGCCAAGATTCAAGCCGGCCTAGCGGGAGTGACACCGGGGAGCTGTTTTTT
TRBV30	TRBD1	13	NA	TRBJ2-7	CAWSGQGTYEQYF	TGTGCCTGGTCCGGACAGGGAACGTACGAGCAGTACTTC
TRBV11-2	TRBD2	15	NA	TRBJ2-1	CASSLRASGWDEQFF	TGTGCCAGCAGCTTGAGGGCTAGCGGCTGGGATGAGCAGTTCTTC
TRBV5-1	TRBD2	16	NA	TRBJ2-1	CASSQGLAEHYNEQFF	TGCGCCAGCAGCCAGGGACTAGCGGAGCACTACAATGAGCAGTTCTTC
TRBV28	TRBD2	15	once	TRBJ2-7	CASRVTSGRTYEQYF	TGTGCCAGCAGGGTAACTAGCGGGAGGACCTACGAGCAGTACTTC
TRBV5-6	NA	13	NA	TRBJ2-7	CASSPLSSYEQYF	TGTGCCAGCAGCCCCCTTAGCTCCTACGAGCAGTACTTC
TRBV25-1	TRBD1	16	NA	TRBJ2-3	CASAPLGQGSTDTQYF	TGTGCCAGCGCTCCCCTCGGACAGGGGAGCACAGATACGCAGTATTTT
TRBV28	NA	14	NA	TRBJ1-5	CASSRDGVARPQHF	TGTGCCAGCAGTCGAGATGGTGTCGCTCGGCCCCAGCATTTT
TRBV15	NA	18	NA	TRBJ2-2	CATSRTRGQGGNTGELFF	TGTGCCACCAGCAGAACAAGGGGGCAGGGGGGCAACACCGGGGAGCTGTTTTTT
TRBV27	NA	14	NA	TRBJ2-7	CASSFAGWAYEQYF	TGTGCCAGCAGTTTCGCAGGGTGGGCCTACGAGCAGTACTTC
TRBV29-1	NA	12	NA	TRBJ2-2	CSGGQTTGELFF	TGCAGCGGCGGACAGACCACCGGGGAGCTGTTTTTT
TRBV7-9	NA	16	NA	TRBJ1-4	CASSLAETGPNEKLFF	TGTGCCAGCAGCTTAGCGGAGACAGGCCCTAATGAAAAACTGTTTTTT
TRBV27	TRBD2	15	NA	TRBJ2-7	CASSASGSIVNEQYF	TGTGCCAGCAGTGCCAGCGGGAGTATTGTGAACGAGCAGTACTTC
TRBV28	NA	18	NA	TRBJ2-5	CASSPRFGRGGSGETQYF	TGTGCCAGCAGTCCCCGCTTCGGTAGAGGGGGAAGCGGAGAGACCCAGTACTTC
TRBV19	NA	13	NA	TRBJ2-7	CASSIDSASRQYF	TGTGCCAGTAGTATAGATTCTGCTTCGCGGCAGTACTTC
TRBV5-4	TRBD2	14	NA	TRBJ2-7	CASSSGTSEYEQYF	TGTGCCAGCAGCTCCGGGACTAGCGAGTACGAGCAGTACTTC
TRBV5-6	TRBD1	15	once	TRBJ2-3	CASSLGTGDGDTQYF	TGTGCCAGCAGCCTAGGGACAGGGGATGGAGATACGCAGTATTTT
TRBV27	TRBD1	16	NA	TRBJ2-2	CASSLRTGTNTGELFF	TGTGCCAGCAGTCTCCGGACAGGGACGAACACCGGGGAGCTGTTTTTT
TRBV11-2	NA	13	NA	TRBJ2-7	CASSSSLSYEQYF	TGTGCCAGCAGCTCCTCCCTTTCGTACGAGCAGTACTTC